Presented here are 8 T cell receptor beta chains from one specimen sequenced in a study of shared clonotypes between healthy human individuals. Data came from immunoSEQ multiplex PCR; TCRdb stores just in-frame clones and leaves some out. The profile shows some 680,000 clones, about 80% of them singletons. Sequencing was done on a sample of memory CD4+ T cells sorted from blood. Regarding subset: CD45RA-negative fraction. The receptor source for this set is a young woman in good health.

The chain links TRBV28 to TRBJ2-6; D is perhaps TRBD2 (7 bases). With 5 bases removed from V and 2 bases from J, the gap between germline ends came to 13 bases. This CDR3 is built from 16 residues. The V gene's germline CDR1 is MDHEN and CDR2 SYDVKM. The DNA for the CDR3 is TGTGCCAGCAGTCGGCAGGGGAGGGCTGGGGCCAACGTCCTGACTTTC. Amino acids: CASSRQGRAGANVLTF.

The chain combines TRBV7-9 with TRBJ2-5, with TRBD1 matching 10 bases. This CDR3 is built from 14 residues. V was pared by 8 bases and J by 2 bases, with 5 bases of the junction left unmatched. Germline lookup yields CDR1 SEHNR and CDR2 FQNEAQ (reference sequence). As DNA, the CDR3 is TGTGCCAGCCGCCGGACAGGGGGACAAGAGACCCAGTACTTC. As protein: CASRRTGGQETQYF.

The chain recombines TRBV5-8 with TRBJ2-2; D gene ambiguous. Germline V CDR1 and CDR2: SGHTS, YDEGEE. The CDR3 has 15 residues. V lost 1 base and J 1 base, leaving 8 bases between the germline ends. This chain's CDR3 is CASSLQLMNTGELFF. The CDR3 nucleotides are TGTGCCAGCAGCTTGCAATTAATGAACACCGGGGAGCTGTTTTTT.

V gene TRBV5-6 combines with J gene TRBJ1-2; 10 nucleotides agree with TRBD1. The CDR3 sequence is 15 residues long. The germline gives CDR1 SGHDT, CDR2 YYEEEE. V lost 0 bases and J lost 4; bases outside the gene matches: 3. Written as DNA, the CDR3 is TGTGCCAGCAGCTTGGGGACAGGGGGTTCCTATGGCTACACCTTC. Residues: CASSLGTGGSYGYTF.

The chain links TRBV27 to TRBJ2-7, with D possibly being TRBD1 (5 bases). The CDR3 totals 13 residues. Trimming cost V 2 bases and J 1 base, with 6 bases left between them. The germline gives CDR1 MNHEY, CDR2 SMNVEV (reference sequence). This CDR3 is CASSLRGSYEQYF. The CDR3, as DNA: TGTGCCAGCAGTTTAAGGGGATCCTACGAGCAGTACTTC.

The rearrangement links TRBV19 to TRBJ2-1, with 7 bases that match TRBD2. The J segment lost 2 bases and the V segment lost 2 bases, leaving 6 bases of the junction unmatched. Germline CDR1 and CDR2: LNHDA and SQIVND (reference sequence). This CDR3 has 16 residues. The CDR3 nucleotides are TGTGCCAGTAGTATATATCAACTAGCGCCCTACAATGAGCAGTTCTTC. Amino acid sequence: CASSIYQLAPYNEQFF.

This clone was recorded once. V gene TRBV10-1 combines with J gene TRBJ2-7; maybe TRBD1 (5 bases). Germline V lookup: CDR1 WNHNN, CDR2 SYGVQD (reference sequence). Trimming cost V 5 bases and J 0 bases, with 14 bases left between them. This CDR3 comprises 15 residues. CDR3 protein: CASSPGWGSSYEQYF. As DNA, the CDR3 is TGCGCCAGCAGTCCAGGGTGGGGAAGCTCCTACGAGCAGTACTTC.

The chain couples TRBV28 to TRBJ2-2, with D unresolved. Trimming took off 7 bases at V and 2 bases at J, with 11 bases between the two ends. Germline CDR1 MDHEN, CDR2 SYDVKM. This CDR3 comprises 14 residues. CDR3 bases: TGTGCCAGCATCGGACGGCTCAACACCGGGGAGCTGTTTTTT. Its translation is CASIGRLNTGELFF.